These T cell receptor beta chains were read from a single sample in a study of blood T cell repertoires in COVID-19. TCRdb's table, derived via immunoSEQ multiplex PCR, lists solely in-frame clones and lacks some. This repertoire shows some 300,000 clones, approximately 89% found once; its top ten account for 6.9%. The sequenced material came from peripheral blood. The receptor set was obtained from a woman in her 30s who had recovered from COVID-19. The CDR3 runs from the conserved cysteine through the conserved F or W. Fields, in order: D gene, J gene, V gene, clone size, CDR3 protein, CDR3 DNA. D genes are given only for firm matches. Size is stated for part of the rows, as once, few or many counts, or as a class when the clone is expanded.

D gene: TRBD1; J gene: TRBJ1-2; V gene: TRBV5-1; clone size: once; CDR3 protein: CASSSQGAANYGYTF; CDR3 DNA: TGCGCCAGCAGCTCACAGGGGGCAGCTAACTATGGCTACACCTTC
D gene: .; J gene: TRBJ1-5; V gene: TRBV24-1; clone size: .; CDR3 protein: CARRSGVRNQPQHF; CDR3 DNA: TGTGCTCGTAGATCGGGGGTTCGCAATCAGCCCCAGCATTTT
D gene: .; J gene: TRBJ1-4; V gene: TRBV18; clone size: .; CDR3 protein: CASSGPDRSPNEKLFF; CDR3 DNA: TGTGCCAGCTCAGGCCCCGACAGGTCCCCAAATGAAAAACTGTTTTTT
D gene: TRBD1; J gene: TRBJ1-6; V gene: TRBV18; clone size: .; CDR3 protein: CASSPLGTGKSPLHF; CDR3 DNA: TGTGCCAGCTCACCACTAGGGACAGGGAAATCACCCCTCCACTTT
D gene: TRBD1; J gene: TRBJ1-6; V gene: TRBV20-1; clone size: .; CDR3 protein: CSASLIQGAGSPLHF; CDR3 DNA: TGCAGTGCTAGTTTAATCCAGGGGGCTGGTTCACCCCTCCACTTT
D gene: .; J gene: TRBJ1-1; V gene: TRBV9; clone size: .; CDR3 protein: CASSVLQVSTEAFF; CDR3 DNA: TGTGCCAGCAGCGTACTTCAGGTATCCACTGAAGCTTTCTTT
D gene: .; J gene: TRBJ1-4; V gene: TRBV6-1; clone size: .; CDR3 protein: CASSEGGQNEKLFF; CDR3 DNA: TGTGCCAGCAGTGAAGGTGGGCAGAACGAAAAACTGTTTTTT
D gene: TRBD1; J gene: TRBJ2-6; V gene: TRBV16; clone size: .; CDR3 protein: CASSPGTGASGANVLTF; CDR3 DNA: TGTGCCAGCAGCCCTGGCACAGGGGCCTCTGGGGCCAACGTCCTGACTTTC
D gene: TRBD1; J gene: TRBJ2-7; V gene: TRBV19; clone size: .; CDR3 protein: CASSLGQGNSYEQYF; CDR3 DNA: TGTGCCAGTAGTCTGGGACAGGGAAATAGCTACGAGCAGTACTTC
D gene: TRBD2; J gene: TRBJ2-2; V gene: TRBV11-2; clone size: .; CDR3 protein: CASSPRGAGETGELFF; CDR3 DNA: TGTGCCAGCAGCCCGCGGGGAGCGGGGGAGACCGGGGAGCTGTTTTTT
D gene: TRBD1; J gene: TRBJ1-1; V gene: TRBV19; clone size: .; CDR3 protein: CASSRQGNTEAFF; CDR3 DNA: TGTGCCAGTAGCAGACAGGGGAACACTGAAGCTTTCTTT